The present T cell receptor (beta chain) was sequenced within a study of blood T cell repertoires in COVID-19. Turning to the study itself: Sites across the United States, Italy and Spain contributed samples from acute and convalescent COVID-19. The analysed material was cDNA or gDNA that came from T cells, B-cell-depleted T cells, or PBMCs.

Clones were sequenced by immunoSEQ multiplex PCR, and TCRdb holds only the in-frame ones, with some missing. The sample lists about 380,000 clones, roughly 90% occurring once. V lost 0 bases to trimming and J lost 1 base; unmatched junction nucleotides: 8. This CDR3 region has 18 residues. CDR1 and CDR2 from the germline V gene are LGHNT and FRNRAP. Participant ages covered roughly 18 to 89 years across about two dozen US areas. Assignments of participants to cohorts depended upon their own reported clinical history. The V gene is TRBV12-5, the J gene TRBJ1-5; 8 positions agree with TRBD1. The source is a woman in her twenties or thirties who had recovered from COVID-19. The specimen sequenced was PBMCs or T cells enriched from blood (not recorded which). As DNA, the CDR3 is TGTGCTAGTGGTTTGGTCTTGGACAGGGCGTGGAGCAATCAGCCCCAGCATTTT. Protein product: CASGLVLDRAWSNQPQHF.